This T cell receptor (beta chain) is from a study of T cells after yellow fever vaccination. Study-level results: Though weaker, the secondary response peaked faster, on day 5 versus 15.

This clonotype was recorded a few times. Its cognate antigen is unknown. Trimming took 6 bases from V and 5 from J, leaving 19 bases between them. The CDR3 extends over 14 amino acids. From germline, CDR1 is DFQATT and CDR2 SNEGSKA (reference sequence). 5'RACE template switching produced TCR cDNA carrying a universal primer site and UMIs. A single record per CDR3 protein comes from TCRdb applying MiXCR to the 5' RACE reads. Of 450,000 to 550,000 distinct CDR3 sequences in the sample, less than 20% were seen once. The genes are TRBV20-1 and TRBJ2-5; D might be TRBD2 (5 bases). This TCR was recovered from a man aged 25 to 45 who received the YFV17D yellow fever vaccine. Material: PBMCs, obtained 15 days after the yellow fever booster vaccination. Here the CDR3 reads CSAGRVGAVETQYF. The CDR3 coding sequence is TGCAGTGCCGGAAGGGTGGGAGCTGTCGAGACCCAGTACTTC.